The rows below give T cell receptor beta chains drawn from one sample of a study of blood T cell repertoires in COVID-19. Clones were sequenced by immunoSEQ multiplex PCR, and TCRdb holds only the in-frame ones, with some missing. The repertoire holds hundreds of thousands of clones, with just over 85% as singletons. The sequenced sample consisted of PBMCs or T cells enriched from blood (not recorded which). The receptors originated from a man aged 35 to 55 who had recovered from COVID-19. Both conserved end residues are part of each CDR3. A D gene is named only where the DNA matches it firmly. Clone size is shown for a subset of rows, as once, few, many or a class of expanded clone.

>TRBV6-5|NA|TRBJ2-7|NA
CASSYSRGGDEQYF
TGTGCCAGCAGTTACTCGCGCGGGGGCGACGAGCAGTACTTC
>TRBV7-2|NA|TRBJ1-2|TRBD1
CASSSLQGAGNYGYTF
TGTGCCAGCAGCTCCCTACAGGGGGCGGGTAACTATGGCTACACCTTC
>TRBV11-2|NA|TRBJ2-3|NA
CASSLVASSSTDTQYF
TGTGCCAGCAGCTTAGTGGCTAGCTCTAGCACAGATACGCAGTATTTT
>TRBV7-9|NA|TRBJ1-5|TRBD1
CASTPSGQSKPQHF
TGTGCCAGCACCCCCTCGGGACAGAGTAAGCCCCAGCATTTT
>TRBV9|NA|TRBJ1-1|NA
CASSVEGGIAFF
TGTGCCAGCAGCGTAGAGGGGGGGATAGCTTTCTTT
>TRBV27|NA|TRBJ2-7|TRBD1
CASSWTGAYEQYF
TGTGCCAGCAGTTGGACAGGGGCATACGAGCAGTACTTC
>TRBV7-9|NA|TRBJ1-5|TRBD1
CASSPTGDSNQPQHF
TGTGCCAGCAGCCCGACAGGGGATAGCAATCAGCCCCAGCATTTT
>TRBV6-5|NA|TRBJ1-6|TRBD1
CASSTGTVNSPLHF
TGTGCCAGCAGTACCGGGACAGTTAATTCACCCCTCCACTTT
>TRBV6-5|NA|TRBJ2-7|TRBD1
CASSYSSGTGYEQYF
TGTGCCAGCAGTTATAGCTCCGGGACAGGGTACGAGCAGTACTTC
>TRBV11-3|NA|TRBJ2-1|TRBD2
CASSLGQPWASGGDEQFF
TGTGCCAGCAGCTTAGGGCAACCGTGGGCTAGCGGGGGTGATGAGCAGTTCTTC
>TRBV5-4|NA|TRBJ2-7|TRBD2
CASSLAAGGYEQYF
TGTGCCAGCAGCCTCGCAGCGGGGGGGTACGAGCAGTACTTC
>TRBV7-3|few|TRBJ2-2|TRBD1
CASSTLDRDGGELFF
TGTGCCAGCAGCACCTTGGACAGGGACGGCGGGGAGCTGTTTTTT
>TRBV7-2|NA|TRBJ1-1|TRBD1
CASSTGQDNTEAFF
TGTGCCAGCAGCACCGGACAGGACAACACTGAAGCTTTCTTT
>TRBV7-8|NA|TRBJ2-3|NA
CASSLGGDPLTQYF
TGTGCCAGCAGCTTAGGGGGCGACCCCCTCACGCAGTATTTT
>TRBV30|NA|TRBJ2-7|TRBD2
CAWSLTSGFSYEQYF
TGTGCCTGGAGTTTGACTAGCGGGTTCTCCTACGAGCAGTACTTC
>TRBV18|once|TRBJ1-2|NA
CASSLGQGYGYTF
TGTGCCAGCTCACTCGGCCAGGGGTATGGCTACACCTTC
>TRBV7-6|NA|TRBJ1-4|TRBD1
CASSLVLRTGSENEKLFF
TGTGCCAGCAGCTTAGTATTAAGGACAGGGTCCGAAAATGAAAAACTGTTTTTT
>TRBV19|NA|TRBJ2-5|TRBD1
CASSRTGRETQYF
TGTGCCAGTAGTAGGACAGGGAGAGAGACCCAGTACTTC
>TRBV19|NA|TRBJ2-1|NA
CASSPPGLSHHEQFF
TGTGCCAGTAGTCCCCCGGGACTTTCACACCATGAGCAGTTCTTC
>TRBV25-1|NA|TRBJ1-2|TRBD1
CASSGGGDGYTF
TGTGCCAGCAGTGGAGGGGGCGATGGCTACACCTTC
>TRBV30|NA|TRBJ1-2|NA
CAWVGEGPPYGYTF
TGTGCCTGGGTCGGGGAGGGACCACCCTATGGCTACACCTTC
>TRBV18|NA|TRBJ2-5|NA
CASSPLGRVQAETQYF
TGTGCCAGCTCACCATTAGGCAGGGTGCAGGCAGAGACCCAGTACTTC
>TRBV7-2|NA|TRBJ2-7|NA
CASSWPGVKGHEQYF
TGTGCCAGCAGCTGGCCAGGGGTAAAGGGTCACGAGCAGTACTTC
>TRBV14|NA|TRBJ2-1|NA
CASSPRYNEQFF
TGTGCCAGCAGCCCCCGGTACAATGAGCAGTTCTTC
>TRBV5-1|NA|TRBJ1-4|NA
CASSLAVQAEKLFF
TGCGCCAGCAGCTTGGCGGTCCAGGCCGAAAAACTGTTTTTT
>TRBV6-5|NA|TRBJ2-7|TRBD2
CASRPLPTSAYEQYF
TGTGCCAGCAGACCATTGCCGACTAGCGCCTACGAGCAGTACTTC
>TRBV7-9|NA|TRBJ2-7|TRBD1
CASSLVGQGPYEQYF
TGTGCCAGCAGCTTAGTGGGACAGGGCCCCTACGAGCAGTACTTC
>TRBV28|NA|TRBJ2-6|NA
CASSFYRISGANVLTF
TGTGCCAGCAGTTTTTACAGGATCTCTGGGGCCAACGTCCTGACTTTC
>TRBV21-1|once|TRBJ2-7|NA
CASSNKRRQGHEQYF
TGTGCCAGCAGCAACAAACGAAGACAGGGCCACGAGCAGTACTTC
>TRBV18|NA|TRBJ1-2|NA
CASSPTLGGQGEVGYTF
TGTGCCAGCTCACCTACGCTCGGGGGGCAGGGTGAAGTTGGCTACACCTTC
>TRBV7-8|NA|TRBJ2-7|NA
CASSPRYEQYF
TGTGCCAGCAGCCCGAGGTACGAGCAGTACTTC
>TRBV27|few|TRBJ2-7|NA
CASREGGLSYEQYF
TGTGCCAGTAGAGAGGGGGGGCTAAGTTACGAGCAGTACTTC
>TRBV4-2|NA|TRBJ2-7|TRBD2
CASSQEKAGSYEQYF
TGTGCCAGCAGCCAAGAAAAAGCGGGGAGCTACGAGCAGTACTTC
>TRBV10-3|NA|TRBJ1-3|TRBD1
CAITATGEGNTIYF
TGTGCCATCACCGCGACAGGGGAGGGAAACACCATATATTTT
>TRBV7-2|NA|TRBJ2-3|NA
CASSADGTGKTDTQYF
TGTGCCAGCAGCGCAGACGGGACTGGAAAAACAGATACGCAGTATTTT
>TRBV30|NA|TRBJ1-1|NA
CAWTVGGFMNTEAFF
TGTGCCTGGACCGTGGGGGGTTTCATGAACACTGAAGCTTTCTTT
>TRBV2|NA|TRBJ2-3|NA
CASGLGGGGADTQYF
TGTGCCAGCGGTCTCGGCGGGGGCGGCGCAGATACGCAGTATTTT
>TRBV5-5|NA|TRBJ1-1|NA
CASSRYRDTNTEAFF
TGTGCCAGCAGCCGTTACCGGGACACGAACACTGAAGCTTTCTTT
>TRBV5-6|NA|TRBJ1-2|TRBD1
CASSRQGPGGYTF
TGTGCCAGCAGTCGACAGGGCCCGGGAGGCTACACCTTC
>TRBV29-1|NA|TRBJ1-5|TRBD1
CSAGQPNQPQHF
TGCAGCGCGGGACAGCCCAATCAGCCCCAGCATTTT
>TRBV12-3/TRBV12-4|NA|TRBJ1-2|NA
CASSFVGGGGYTF
TGTGCCAGCAGTTTTGTGGGAGGTGGCGGCTACACCTTC
>TRBV3-1/TRBV3-2|once|TRBJ1-2|NA
CASSQDLQLSYTF
TGTGCCAGCAGCCAAGATCTTCAACTGAGCTACACCTTC
>TRBV2|NA|TRBJ1-5|TRBD1
CASRDRDSPMNQPQHF
TGTGCCAGCAGGGATCGGGACAGCCCAATGAATCAGCCCCAGCATTTT
>TRBV10-3|NA|TRBJ1-1|NA
CAISERDKNTEAFF
TGTGCCATCAGTGAAAGAGACAAGAACACTGAAGCTTTCTTT
>TRBV18|NA|TRBJ2-7|TRBD1
CASSPVDRVNVYEQYF
TGTGCCAGCTCACCGGTCGACAGGGTCAACGTCTACGAGCAGTACTTC